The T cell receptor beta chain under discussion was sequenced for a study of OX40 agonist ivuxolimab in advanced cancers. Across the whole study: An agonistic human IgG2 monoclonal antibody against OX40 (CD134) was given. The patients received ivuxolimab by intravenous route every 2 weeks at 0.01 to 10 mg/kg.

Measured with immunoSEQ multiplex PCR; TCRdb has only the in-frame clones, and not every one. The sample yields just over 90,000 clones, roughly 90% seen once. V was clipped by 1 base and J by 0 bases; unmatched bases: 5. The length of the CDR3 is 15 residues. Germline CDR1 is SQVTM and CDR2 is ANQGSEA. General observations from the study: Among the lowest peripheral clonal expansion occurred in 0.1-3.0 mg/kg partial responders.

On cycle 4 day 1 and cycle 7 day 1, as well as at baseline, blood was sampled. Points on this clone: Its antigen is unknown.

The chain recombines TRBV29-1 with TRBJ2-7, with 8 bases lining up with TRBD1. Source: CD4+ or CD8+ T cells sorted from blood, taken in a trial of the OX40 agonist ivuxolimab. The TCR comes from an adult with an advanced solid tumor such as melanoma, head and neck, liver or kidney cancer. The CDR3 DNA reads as TGCAGCGTTGAAGGCCGGGACAGGAACTCCTACGAGCAGTACTTC. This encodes CSVEGRDRNSYEQYF.